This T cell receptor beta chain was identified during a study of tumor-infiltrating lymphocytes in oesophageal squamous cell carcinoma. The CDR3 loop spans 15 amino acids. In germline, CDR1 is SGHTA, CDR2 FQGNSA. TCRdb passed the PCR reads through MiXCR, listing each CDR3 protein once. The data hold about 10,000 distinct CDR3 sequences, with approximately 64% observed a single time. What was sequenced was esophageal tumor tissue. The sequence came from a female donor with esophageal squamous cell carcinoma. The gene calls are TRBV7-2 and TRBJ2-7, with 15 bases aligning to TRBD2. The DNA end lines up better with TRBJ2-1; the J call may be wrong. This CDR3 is CASSLSGTSGGEQFF. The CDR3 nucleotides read TGTGCCAGCAGCTTATCCGGGACTAGCGGGGGGGAGCAGTTCTTC.